The 21 T cell receptor beta chains below were found in one sample sequenced in a study of T cells after yellow fever vaccination. TCRdb redid the calling of the 5' RACE reads with MiXCR, one entry per CDR3 protein. In the table there are over 150,000 distinct CDR3 sequences, about 6% of which are singletons. Sequences were derived from CD4+ T cells sorted from PBMCs, sampled on the day of the first yellow fever vaccination. Receptor source: a young man who received the YFV17D yellow fever vaccine.

This clonotype was seen a few times. The V gene is TRBV7-9, the J gene TRBJ1-2; no definite D call. Trimming took 5 bases from V and 4 from J, leaving 5 bases between them. Germline V gene sequence: CDR1 SEHNR, CDR2 FQNEAQ (reference sequence). The CDR3 loop spans 11 amino acids. The CDR3: CASSEVYGYTF. In DNA form, the CDR3 reads TGTGCCAGCAGCGAGGTCTATGGCTACACCTTC.

This clonotype came up many times. The rearrangement links TRBV11-2 to TRBJ2-6; D gene uncertain. V shed 0 bases and J shed 0 bases, with 3 bases lying between them. CDR3 length: 15 amino acids. Germline CDR1 and CDR2: SGHAT and FQNNGV. CDR3 protein: CASSLELSGANVLTF. CDR3 sequence (DNA): TGTGCCAGCAGCTTAGAGCTCTCTGGGGCCAACGTCCTGACTTTC. Full variable domain (missing parts from reference TRBV11-2 and TRBJ2-6): EAGVAQSPRYKIIEKRQSVAFWCNPISGHATLYWYQQILGQGPKLLIQFQNNGVVDDSQLPKDRFSAERLKGVDSTLKIQPAKLEDSAVYLCASSLELSGANVLTFGAGSRLTVL.

This clonotype appeared a few times. The V gene is TRBV9, the J gene TRBJ2-1; the D is unclear. CDR1 is SGDLS, CDR2 YYNGEE, per germline. Trimming took off 5 bases at V and 6 bases at J, with 15 bases between the two ends. The CDR3 is 14 residues long. The CDR3 spells CASSNSWAANEQFF. CDR3 DNA sequence: TGTGCCAGCAGTAACTCCTGGGCCGCCAATGAGCAGTTCTTC.

This clonotype has more than one count but fewer than ten. This chain joins TRBV5-6 and TRBJ1-2; the D is unclear. The CDR3 contains 14 residues. V lost 1 base to trimming and J lost 6 bases, with 13 bases between them. Germline CDR1 reads SGHDT; CDR2 reads YYEEEE. CDR3 bases: TGTGCCAGCAGCTTGCCCAGCCCAGCAAATGGCTACACCTTC. Its protein product is CASSLPSPANGYTF.

This clonotype was detected ten times or more. The chain uses TRBV3-1 and TRBJ2-7, with D tentatively TRBD1 or TRBD2 (5 bases each). CDR1 and CDR2 (germline): LGHDT, YNNKEL (reference sequence). This CDR3 is built from 15 residues. V dropped 3 bases and J dropped 2 bases, with 14 bases sitting between them. CDR3 nucleotides: TGTGCCAGCAGCCAGGGACCGCTGGGGGCCTACGAGCAGTACTTC. This sequence encodes CASSQGPLGAYEQYF.

Notes on this clonotype: One base away lies a much larger clone, so this may be a sequencing read error. The chain couples TRBV20-1 to TRBJ1-1, with D perhaps matching TRBD1 (6 bases). The CDR3 loop spans 10 amino acids. Germline V gene data show CDR1 as DFQATT and CDR2 as SNEGSKA (reference sequence). This CDR3 reads CTVGQGRPFF. CDR3 sequence (DNA): TGCACCGTAGGTCAGGGGCGGCCTTTCTTT.

There are many counts of this clonotype. The rearrangement links TRBV20-1 to TRBJ2-3; D unclear. The germline V and J ends were trimmed by 1 base and 6 bases, with 8 bases remaining between them. CDR1 DFQATT and CDR2 SNEGSKA come from the germline V gene (reference sequence). This CDR3 has 12 residues. The CDR3 region has the DNA TGCAGTGCTAGAGGGTCGTGGGATACGCAGTATTTT. As protein: CSARGSWDTQYF.

This clonotype was picked up many times. J is TRBJ2-1 and V is TRBV5-1; 9 positions match TRBD2. The V gene's germline CDR1 is SGHRS and CDR2 YFSETQ. The CDR3 contains 16 residues. The trim removed 4 bases at V and 0 bases at J, leaving 5 bases unmatched. The CDR3 region has the DNA TGCGCCAGCAGCCCGATAGCGGGGGCCTCCTACAATGAGCAGTTCTTC. It encodes CASSPIAGASYNEQFF.

This clonotype was counted many times. The chain joins TRBV12-3 or TRBV12-4 to TRBJ2-3; no definite D call. The CDR3 runs to 11 residues. V was cut by 6 bases and J by 2 bases, with 3 bases left in between. The CDR3 coding sequence is TGTGCCAGCAGCTCCACAGATACGCAGTATTTT. Its translation is CASSSTDTQYF.

Many counts were recorded for this clonotype. The chain links TRBV6-6 to TRBJ2-7; tentatively, D is TRBD1 or TRBD2 (5 bases each). V lost 4 bases and J lost 12, with 16 bases in between. This CDR3 spans 12 amino acids. The germline V gene has CDR1 MNHNY and CDR2 SVGAGI (reference sequence). Here the CDR3 DNA reads TGTGCCAGCAGTTGGGGGAGTGCTTTGGTGTACTTC. Amino acids: CASSWGSALVYF.

This clonotype was picked up many times. CDR3 residues: CASRTTGQGRSHEQYV. The CDR3 DNA reads TGTGCCAGCAGAACTACGGGGCAGGGGCGCTCCCACGAGCAGTACGTC. J is TRBJ2-7 and V is TRBV7-2, with D possibly TRBD1 on 6 matching bases. Germline-derived CDR1 and CDR2 are SGHTA and FQGNSA. This CDR3 is built from 16 residues.

The table lists this clonotype with a few counts. This chain connects TRBV5-6 to TRBJ2-5, with a weak D call TRBD2 (5 bases). CDR3 length: 14 residues. V was trimmed by 3 bases and J by 1 base, leaving 10 bases between them. Germline CDR1 reads SGHDT; CDR2 reads YYEEEE. This CDR3 is CASSSGLFQETQYF. The DNA for the CDR3 is TGTGCCAGCAGCTCCGGACTCTTCCAAGAGACCCAGTACTTC.

This clonotype has ten or more counts. The chain joins TRBV7-2 to TRBJ2-2; TRBD2 is a possible D gene (5 bases). V lost 4 bases and J lost 4, with 10 bases in between. CDR1 and CDR2 from the germline V gene are SGHTA and FQGNSA. The CDR3 is 14 residues long. The CDR3 reads CASSYFGVTGELFF. The CDR3 DNA reads TGTGCCAGCAGCTACTTCGGGGTCACCGGGGAGCTGTTTTTT.

This clonotype has ten or more counts. The rearrangement uses TRBV7-2 and TRBJ1-5; TRBD1 is a possible D gene (5 bases). CDR1 is SGHTA and CDR2 is FQGNSA in the germline V gene. The CDR3 has 14 residues. Trimming stripped 2 bases from V and 7 bases from J, with 12 bases between. The CDR3 is CASSLRGWGQPQHF. The CDR3 DNA sequence: TGTGCCAGCAGCTTACGGGGATGGGGCCAGCCCCAGCATTTT.

This clonotype occurred many times. This chain joins TRBV2 and TRBJ2-1; 9 bases fit TRBD1. Germline CDR1 reads SNHLY; CDR2 reads FYNNEI. Trimming took 7 bases from V and 3 from J; bases not matched to a gene: 10. This CDR3 has 16 residues. The CDR3 sequence is CASTASRTGDYNEQFF. The CDR3 DNA sequence: TGTGCCAGCACCGCTTCCCGGACAGGGGACTACAATGAGCAGTTCTTC.

This rearrangement joins TRBV18 to TRBJ1-2; the D gene is possibly TRBD1 (5 bases). There are 15 residues in the CDR3. Trimming stripped 2 bases from V and 8 bases from J, with 18 bases between. Germline CDR1 and CDR2: KGHSH and LQKENI. The CDR3 DNA reads TGTGCCAGCTCACCAAGTTCGCTGGGGCGGAACGGCTACACCTTC. This sequence encodes CASSPSSLGRNGYTF.

The V and J genes are TRBV7-8 and TRBJ1-6; D unresolved. The length of the CDR3 is 13 residues. The V and J ends lost 1 base and 14 bases respectively, with 12 bases between them. Germline V lookup: CDR1 SGHVS, CDR2 FQNEAQ. The CDR3 loop reads CASSLGQFSSLHF. In nucleotides, the CDR3 is TGTGCCAGCAGCTTAGGGCAGTTTTCTTCCCTCCACTTT.

There are many counts of this clonotype. This rearrangement joins TRBV4-3 to TRBJ2-3, with TRBD2 matching over 13 bases. Germline values: CDR1 LGHNA, CDR2 YSLEER. CDR3 length: 17 amino acids. V was pared by 2 bases and J by 3 bases, with 5 bases of the junction left unmatched. The CDR3 loop reads CASSQNLGLAGTDTQYF. The CDR3 bases are TGCGCCAGCAGCCAAAACCTGGGACTAGCGGGGACAGATACGCAGTATTTT.

This clonotype occurred many times. The V call is TRBV12-3 or TRBV12-4, the J call TRBJ2-3; the D is unclear. The ends were cut back, 5 bases at V and 8 bases at J, with 11 bases in the middle. This CDR3 is 12 amino acids long. The CDR3 DNA is TGTGCCAGCAGTCCGACCATGGGTACGCAGTATTTT. This gives the protein CASSPTMGTQYF.

This clonotype was detected ten times or more. The V call is TRBV7-2, the J call TRBJ2-3; D not resolved. The CDR3 is 16 amino acids. Germline V gene lookup returns CDR1 SGHTA and CDR2 FQGNSA. V dropped 4 bases and J dropped 2 bases, with 16 bases sitting between them. CDR3 residues: CASSYSRLADTDTQYF. The CDR3 DNA reads as TGTGCCAGCAGCTACTCCAGACTGGCGGACACAGATACGCAGTATTTT.

This clonotype was seen more than once but under ten times. The chain employs TRBV11-1 and TRBJ2-5; D unresolved. There are 13 residues in the CDR3. The germline V gene has CDR1 SGHAT and CDR2 FQDESV (reference sequence). The germline V and J ends were trimmed by 2 bases and 5 bases, with 9 bases remaining between them. CDR3 DNA sequence: TGTGCCAGCAGCTTAAACGGTTTCGAGACCCAGTACTTC. Amino acids: CASSLNGFETQYF.